The T cell receptor (beta chain) under discussion was sequenced for a study of molecular identifiers for immune sequencing clone quantification. Overall study context: Replicates involved a five-way split of RNA from roughly 18,000 or 92,000 naive CD8 cells, with sequencing of four.

Study-wide findings and caveats: Spiked Jurkat TCR RNA equivalent to one cell was reportedly detectable in about 900,000 naive cells.

Ten or more counts support this clonotype. The antigen remains undetermined. Sorted naive CD8 T cells were those defined as CD8+CD4-CCR7+CD45RA+. Preparation methods for the bulk TCR libraries were those previously described, with listed TCR primers. MiXCR, run by TCRdb on the PCR reads, gives a single entry per CDR3 protein. The sample has under 350,000 distinct CDR3 sequences, roughly a quarter seen once. With 5 bases removed from V and 4 bases from J, the gap between germline ends came to 15 bases. The CDR3 sequence is 15 residues long. Looked up from germline, CDR1 is SEHNR and CDR2 is FQNEAQ (reference sequence).

The clonotype comes from a human donor in good health. Some libraries in this study had Jurkat cell RNA spiked in. Material for sequencing was naive CD8+ T cells from blood, with Jurkat cell RNA spiked in. Subset indicated: FACS-sorted CD8+CD4-CCR7+CD45RA+ naive T cells. V is TRBV7-9 and J is TRBJ1-5; D not resolved. The CDR3 region is CASSPTGLLNQPQHF. The CDR3 DNA reads as TGTGCCAGCAGCCCCACCGGTCTACTAAATCAGCCCCAGCATTTT.